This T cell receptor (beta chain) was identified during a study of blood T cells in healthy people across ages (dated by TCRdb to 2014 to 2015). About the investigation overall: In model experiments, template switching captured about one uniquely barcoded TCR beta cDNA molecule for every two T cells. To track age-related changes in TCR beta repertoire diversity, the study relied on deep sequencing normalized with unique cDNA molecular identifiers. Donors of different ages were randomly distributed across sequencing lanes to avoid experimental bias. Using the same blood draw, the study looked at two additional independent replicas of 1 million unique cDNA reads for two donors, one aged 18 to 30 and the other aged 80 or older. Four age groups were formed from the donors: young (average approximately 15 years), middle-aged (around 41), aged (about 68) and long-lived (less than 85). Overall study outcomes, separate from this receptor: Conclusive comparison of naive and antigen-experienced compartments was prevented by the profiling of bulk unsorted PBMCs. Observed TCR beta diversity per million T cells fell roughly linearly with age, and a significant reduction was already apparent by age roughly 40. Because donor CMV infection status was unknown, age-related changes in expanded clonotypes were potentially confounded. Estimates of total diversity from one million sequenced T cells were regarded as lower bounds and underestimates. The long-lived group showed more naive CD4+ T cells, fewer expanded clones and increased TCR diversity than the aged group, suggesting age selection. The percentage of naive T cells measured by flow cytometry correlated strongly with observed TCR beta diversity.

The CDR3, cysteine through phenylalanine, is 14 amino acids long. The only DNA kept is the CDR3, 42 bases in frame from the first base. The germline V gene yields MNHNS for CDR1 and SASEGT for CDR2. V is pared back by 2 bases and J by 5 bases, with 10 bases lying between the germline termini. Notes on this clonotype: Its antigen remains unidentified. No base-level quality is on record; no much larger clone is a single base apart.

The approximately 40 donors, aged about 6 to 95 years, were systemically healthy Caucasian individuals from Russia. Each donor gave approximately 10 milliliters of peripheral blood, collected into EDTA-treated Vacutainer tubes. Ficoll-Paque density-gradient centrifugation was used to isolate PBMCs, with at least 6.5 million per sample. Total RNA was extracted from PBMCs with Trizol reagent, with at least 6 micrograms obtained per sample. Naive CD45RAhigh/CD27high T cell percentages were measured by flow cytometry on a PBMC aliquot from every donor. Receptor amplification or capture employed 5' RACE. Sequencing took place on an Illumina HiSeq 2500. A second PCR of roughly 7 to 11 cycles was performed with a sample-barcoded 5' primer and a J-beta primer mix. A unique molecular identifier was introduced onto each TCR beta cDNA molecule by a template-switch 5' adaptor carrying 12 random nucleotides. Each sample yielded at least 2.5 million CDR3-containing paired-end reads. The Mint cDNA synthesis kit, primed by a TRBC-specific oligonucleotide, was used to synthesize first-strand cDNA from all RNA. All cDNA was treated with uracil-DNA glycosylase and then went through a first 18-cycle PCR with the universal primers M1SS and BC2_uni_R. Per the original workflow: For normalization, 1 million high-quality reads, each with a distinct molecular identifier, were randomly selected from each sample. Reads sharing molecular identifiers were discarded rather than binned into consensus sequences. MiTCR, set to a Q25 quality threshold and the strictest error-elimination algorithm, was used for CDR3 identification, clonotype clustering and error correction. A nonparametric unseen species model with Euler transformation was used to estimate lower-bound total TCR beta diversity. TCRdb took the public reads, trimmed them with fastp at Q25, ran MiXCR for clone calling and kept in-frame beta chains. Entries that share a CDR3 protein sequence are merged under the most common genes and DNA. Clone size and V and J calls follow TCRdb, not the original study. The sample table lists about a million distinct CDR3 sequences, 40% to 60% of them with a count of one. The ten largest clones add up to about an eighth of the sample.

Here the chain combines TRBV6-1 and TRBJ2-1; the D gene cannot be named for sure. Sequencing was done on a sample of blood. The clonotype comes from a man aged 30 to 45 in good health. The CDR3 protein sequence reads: CASSELMQDNEQFF. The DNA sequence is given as TGTGCCAGCAGTGAATTAATGCAGGACAATGAGCAGTTCTTC.